This T cell receptor (beta chain) was identified in a study of T cell changes during pregnancy in multiple sclerosis. Libraries were prepared by immunoSEQ multiplex PCR; TCRdb keeps only in-frame clonotypes and omits some of them. The sample lists over 30,000 clones; 85% to 95% were seen once. CDR1 KGHSH and CDR2 LQKENI come from the germline V gene. CDR3 size: 12 residues. V gave up 3 bases and J gave up 11 bases, with 13 bases separating them. The TCR sequence derives from a female donor with multiple sclerosis, enrolled in a pregnancy study. The chain joins TRBV18 to TRBJ1-1, with a tentative D call TRBD1 (5 bases). The sequencing sample was made of PBMCs (not recorded whether the cells were cultured). In DNA, the CDR3 is TGTGCCAGCTCACCCACAGGTGCCCTCGCTTTCTTT. Its translation is CASSPTGALAFF.